A single sample gave rise to the 6 T cell receptor beta chains below, sequenced in a study of shared clonotypes between healthy human individuals. Here immunoSEQ multiplex PCR was the method, and the copy in TCRdb shows in-frame clones only, minus some. Among 550,000 to 650,000 clones listed, about 95% were seen once. CD45RO-negative, CCR7-positively selected cells formed the naive CD8 fraction, excluding terminally differentiated effector memory CD45RA+ cells. Sample: naive CD8+ T cells sorted from blood. The receptors stem from a woman aged 25 to 39 in good health.

The J gene is TRBJ2-5, the V gene TRBV29-1; TRBD1 or TRBD2 may be the D gene (5 bases each). The DNA end lines up better with TRBJ2-7; the J call may be wrong. Per the germline V gene, CDR1 is SQVTM and CDR2 is ANQGSEA. This CDR3 is 15 amino acids long. This chain's CDR3 is CSVEGGSGPNYEQYF. The CDR3 DNA sequence: TGCAGCGTTGAAGGGGGTTCGGGACCAAACTACGAGCAGTACTTC.

The chain uses TRBV11-3 and TRBJ2-7; D possibly corresponds to TRBD1 (5 bases). The germline gives CDR1 SGHNT, CDR2 YENEEA. V dropped 4 bases and J dropped 6 bases, with 16 bases sitting between them. The CDR3 consists of 14 residues. The CDR3 region is CASSWTPEGGEQYF. The CDR3 DNA reads as TGTGCCAGCAGCTGGACACCAGAAGGTGGCGAGCAGTACTTC.

The chain carries TRBV28 and TRBJ1-4; 8 bases agree with TRBD1. Trimming removed 4 bases from V and 6 bases from J; junction bases left unmatched: 13. The CDR3 runs 17 residues. The germline CDR1 and CDR2 sequences are MDHEN and SYDVKM. The CDR3 is CASSYSTGEVSYEKLFF. CDR3 DNA sequence: TGTGCCAGCAGTTACTCGACAGGGGAAGTTTCTTATGAAAAACTGTTTTTT.

This clone was seen just once. The CDR3 DNA reads as TGTGCCAGCAGCTTTGGTTACAGAAACTACGAGCAGTACTTC. This sequence encodes CASSFGYRNYEQYF. The J gene is TRBJ2-7, the V gene TRBV5-6; unclear D gene. CDR1 SGHDT and CDR2 YYEEEE come from the germline V gene. The CDR3 contains 14 residues. The V end lost 2 bases, the J end lost 3 bases, and 12 bases lay between the germline ends. Drawing the rest from reference TRBV5-6 and TRBJ2-7, the complete variable domain is DAGVTQSPTHLIKTRGQQVTLRCSPKSGHDTVSWYQQALGQGPQFIFQYYEEEERQRGNFPDRFSGHQFPNYSSELNVNALLLGDSALYLCASSFGYRNYEQYFGPGTRLTVT.

The chain employs TRBV30 and TRBJ1-1; unclear D gene. Trimming pared 4 bases from V and 4 bases from J, leaving 10 bases between. Germline V lookup: CDR1 GTSNPN, CDR2 SVGIG (reference sequence). The CDR3 loop spans 12 amino acids. CDR3 sequence: CAWNPSGTEAFF. DNA for the CDR3: TGTGCCTGGAATCCGTCGGGCACTGAAGCTTTCTTT.

In this sample, this clone turned up once. The gene calls are TRBV28 and TRBJ2-7; no reliable D call. The V end lost 3 bases, the J end lost 2 bases, and 17 bases lay between the germline ends. The CDR3 is 16 residues long. Per the germline V gene, CDR1 is MDHEN and CDR2 is SYDVKM. The CDR3 coding sequence is TGTGCCAGCAGTTTCGTTCGGCATATCAATACCTACGAGCAGTACTTC. Amino acids: CASSFVRHINTYEQYF.